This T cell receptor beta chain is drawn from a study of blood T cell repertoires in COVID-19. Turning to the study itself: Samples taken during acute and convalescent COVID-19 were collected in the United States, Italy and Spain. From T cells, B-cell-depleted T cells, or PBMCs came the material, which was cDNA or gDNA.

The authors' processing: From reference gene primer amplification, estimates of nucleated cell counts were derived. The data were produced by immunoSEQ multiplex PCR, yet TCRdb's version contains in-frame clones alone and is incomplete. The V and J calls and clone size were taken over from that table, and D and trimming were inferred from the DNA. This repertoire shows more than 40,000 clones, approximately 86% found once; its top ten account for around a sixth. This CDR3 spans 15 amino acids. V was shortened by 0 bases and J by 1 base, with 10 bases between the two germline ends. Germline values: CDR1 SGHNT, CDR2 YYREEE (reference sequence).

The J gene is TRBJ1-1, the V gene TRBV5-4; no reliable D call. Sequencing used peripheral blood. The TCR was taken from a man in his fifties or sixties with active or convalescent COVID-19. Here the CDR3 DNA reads TGTGCCAGCAGCTTGGCGGAAACAGCGAACACTGAAGCTTTCTTT. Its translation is CASSLAETANTEAFF.